A selection of T cell receptor beta chains follows, all from one sample in a study of Ad26.COV2.S vaccination and SARS-CoV-2 variants. Sequencing was performed with immunoSEQ multiplex PCR; in TCRdb, only in-frame clones are kept and a portion is missing. The sample lists some 410,000 clones; around 92% were seen once. The sample was peripheral blood, taken in a trial of Ad26.COV2.S vaccine versus placebo. All receptors derive from a person aged 18-60 years who received the Ad26.COV2.S COVID-19 vaccine or a placebo. CDR3s include the opening cysteine and the closing phenylalanine or tryptophan. A D gene is named only where the DNA matches it firmly. A row's size may be missing; if present it is once, few, many or a size class.

J gene	clone size	V gene	D gene	CDR3 protein	CDR3 DNA
TRBJ1-1	.	TRBV3-1/TRBV3-2	.	CASSQYPGLVTEAFF	TGTGCCAGCAGCCAATACCCGGGTCTGGTCACTGAAGCTTTCTTT
TRBJ1-2	.	TRBV29-1	.	CSVRSNYGYTF	TGCAGCGTTCGATCTAACTATGGCTACACCTTC
TRBJ1-5	.	TRBV6-5	TRBD1	CASRDTGTGSQPQHF	TGTGCCAGCAGGGATACCGGGACAGGGTCTCAGCCCCAGCATTTT
TRBJ2-1	once	TRBV28	.	CASSPLDEQFF	TGTGCCAGCAGTCCCCTAGATGAGCAGTTCTTC
TRBJ1-1	.	TRBV7-9	.	CASSLAYVNTEAFF	TGTGCCAGCAGCTTAGCGTACGTGAACACTGAAGCTTTCTTT
TRBJ1-1	.	TRBV5-4	.	CASLTRGLNTEAFF	TGTGCCAGCCTCACGAGGGGGTTGAACACTGAAGCTTTCTTT
TRBJ1-3	.	TRBV5-6	.	CASSLVGGEGNTIYF	TGTGCCAGCAGCTTGGTAGGGGGGGAAGGAAACACCATATATTTT
TRBJ1-1	.	TRBV28	TRBD1	CASTRTGTGRLKTEAFF	TGTGCCAGCACCAGAACAGGGACAGGGAGGCTCAAGACTGAAGCTTTCTTT
TRBJ1-6	.	TRBV19	.	CANSPLHF	TGTGCCAACTCACCCCTCCACTTT
TRBJ1-1	.	TRBV19	.	CASSISHYGRARSTEAFF	TGTGCCAGTAGTATAAGTCATTATGGGAGGGCACGTAGCACTGAAGCTTTCTTT